The rows below give T cell receptor beta chains drawn from one sample of a study of vaccination effects on CD4 cells after COVID-19. Assay used: immunoSEQ multiplex PCR; TCRdb lists only in-frame clones, some missing. The sample yields tens of thousands of clones, about three quarters seen once. These receptors have no known antigen. This material consisted of CD4+ T cells from PBMCs cultured with HCoV-OC43 spike peptides, taken after COVID-19 vaccination. Every receptor here comes from a human donor who received a COVID-19 vaccine. The CDR3 runs from the conserved cysteine through the conserved F or W. The D gene is left open where the match is weak. Only part of the rows carry a size: once, few, many, or a class if the clone is expanded.

j_call v_call clone_size d_call cdr3_aa cdr3_nt
TRBJ2-3 TRBV2 NA TRBD1 CASSRDREIADTQYF TGTGCCAGCAGTCGGGACAGGGAAATTGCAGATACGCAGTATTTT
TRBJ1-1 TRBV4-3 NA NA CASSPRGGADTEAFF TGCGCCAGCAGCCCTCGGGGGGGGGCAGACACTGAAGCTTTCTTT
TRBJ2-2 TRBV19 NA TRBD1 CASSIDLWTGFTGELFF TGTGCCAGTAGTATAGATCTCTGGACAGGGTTCACCGGGGAGCTGTTTTTT
TRBJ2-1 TRBV9 NA TRBD2 CASSVVGGANNEQFF TGTGCCAGCAGCGTAGTCGGGGGGGCCAACAATGAGCAGTTCTTC
TRBJ1-1 TRBV6-2/TRBV6-3 NA NA CASSLGRSREGEAFF TGTGCCAGCAGTTTAGGTCGCTCCAGGGAGGGTGAAGCTTTCTTT
TRBJ1-1 TRBV2 NA NA CASSGGPSVAFF TGTGCCAGCTCCGGGGGGCCGTCGGTAGCTTTCTTT
TRBJ2-5 TRBV6-6 NA TRBD2 CASSYSRGGFLETQYF TGTGCCAGCAGTTACTCCCGGGGGGGCTTCTTGGAGACCCAGTACTTC
TRBJ2-3 TRBV24-1 NA NA CATYQTSTDTQYF TGTGCCACCTACCAAACTAGCACAGATACGCAGTATTTT
TRBJ1-4 TRBV3-1/TRBV3-2 few NA CATRPRGGGEKLFF TGTGCCACCCGGCCCCGGGGAGGCGGTGAAAAACTGTTTTTT
TRBJ2-5 TRBV7-2 NA TRBD2 CASSSTSGFGAQYF TGTGCCAGCAGCTCGACTAGCGGGTTTGGGGCCCAGTACTTC
TRBJ1-2 TRBV6-1 NA NA CASSEGVGYGYTF TGTGCCAGCAGTGAGGGGGTCGGATATGGCTACACCTTC
TRBJ1-2 TRBV6-6 NA NA CASSTSGGGYGYTF TGTGCCAGCAGCACCTCGGGAGGCGGCTATGGCTACACCTTC
TRBJ1-5 TRBV3-1/TRBV3-2 NA NA CASSQDSGGRQPQHF TGTGCCAGCAGCCAAGATTCGGGTGGACGTCAGCCCCAGCATTTT
TRBJ1-5 TRBV19 NA NA CASSTPESQPQHF TGTGCCAGTAGTACCCCAGAGAGTCAGCCCCAGCATTTT
TRBJ2-5 TRBV7-9 NA NA CASSTRQELRKETQYF TGTGCCAGCAGCACCAGACAGGAGCTCAGGAAAGAGACCCAGTACTTC
TRBJ1-2 TRBV4-1 NA TRBD1 CASSHQGAGYGYTF TGCGCCAGCAGCCACCAGGGGGCCGGCTATGGCTACACCTTC
TRBJ2-3 TRBV7-6 NA NA CASSLVGPSTDTQYF TGTGCCAGCAGCTTAGTGGGGCCTAGCACAGATACGCAGTATTTT
TRBJ1-1 TRBV27 NA NA CASRPLRGTATEAFF TGTGCCAGCAGACCCCTCCGGGGAACCGCCACTGAAGCTTTCTTT
TRBJ1-4 TRBV5-1 NA TRBD1 CASSVNRGYNEKLFF TGCGCCAGCAGCGTAAACAGGGGGTATAATGAAAAACTGTTTTTT
TRBJ2-5 TRBV5-1 NA NA CASSRDGQGGEETQYF TGCGCCAGCAGCCGAGATGGACAGGGAGGGGAGGAGACCCAGTACTTC
TRBJ2-5 TRBV3-1/TRBV3-2 NA NA CASSQGAETQYF TGTGCCAGCAGCCAGGGTGCGGAGACCCAGTACTTC
TRBJ2-1 TRBV27 NA TRBD1 CASGTGGAWFAEQFF TGTGCCAGCGGAACAGGGGGCGCCTGGTTCGCTGAGCAGTTCTTC
TRBJ1-5 TRBV5-5 NA NA CASSLTGTILSNQPQHF TGTGCCAGCAGCTTAACCGGGACAATCCTTAGCAATCAGCCCCAGCATTTT
TRBJ1-2 TRBV6-2/TRBV6-3 few NA CASSTGLRGYTF TGTGCCAGCAGTACCGGACTGAGGGGCTACACCTTC
TRBJ2-1 TRBV3-1/TRBV3-2 NA NA CASSLLGREAWFF TGTGCCAGCAGCCTCCTCGGACGCGAGGCGTGGTTCTTC
TRBJ1-5 TRBV6-5 NA NA CASSYSRNQPQHF TGTGCCAGCAGTTACTCTCGCAATCAGCCCCAGCATTTT
TRBJ1-1 TRBV5-5 NA NA CASSLRVGLNTEAFF TGTGCCAGCAGCTTGAGGGTTGGACTGAACACTGAAGCTTTCTTT
TRBJ1-2 TRBV3-1/TRBV3-2 NA NA CASSNTGTPYGYTF TGTGCCAGCAGCAATACCGGGACACCCTATGGCTACACCTTC
TRBJ1-5 TRBV6-5 NA NA CASRNGGSGPQHF TGTGCCAGCAGGAATGGAGGGTCCGGGCCCCAGCATTTT
TRBJ2-5 TRBV18 NA NA CASSPQRTEETQYF TGTGCCAGCTCACCACAAAGGACAGAAGAGACCCAGTACTTC